The 2 T cell receptor beta chains listed next were all sequenced from one sample in a study of blood T cell repertoires in COVID-19 (dated by TCRdb to about 2020). To prepare the library, the immunoSEQ multiplex PCR assay was applied. Imported from immuneACCESS, the table was reduced by TCRdb to in-frame sequences with V and J called. These copies leave out some clones; in studies compared against another copy, an unresolved V gene accounts for under half, and the cause of the remainder is not known. For this sample there are a few hundred thousand clones; approximately 86% appear just once. Approximately 2% of the sample lies in the top ten. Sequenced: peripheral blood. Receptors originate from a woman in her twenties or thirties who had recovered from COVID-19.

CDR3 region: CASSLAGRRNTEAFF. The CDR3 coding sequence is TGTGCCAGCAGCTTAGCGGGGCGGAGGAACACTGAAGCTTTCTTT. The chain combines TRBV7-8 with TRBJ1-1; D is possibly TRBD1 (5 bases). CDR1 and CDR2 from the germline V gene are SGHVS and FQNEAQ. The CDR3 consists of 15 residues. Trimming cost V 0 bases and J 1 base, with 9 bases left between them.

V is TRBV7-9 and J is TRBJ2-7; perhaps TRBD1 as D (7 bases). CDR1 is SEHNR, CDR2 FQNEAQ, per germline (reference sequence). V gave up 4 bases and J gave up 5 bases, with 18 bases separating them. This CDR3 contains 15 residues. The CDR3 bases are TGTGCCAGCAGCTATGGGAGGCCCAGGGGGGACGAGCAGTACTTC. It codes for CASSYGRPRGDEQYF.